This T cell receptor (beta chain) appears in the sequencing data of a study of blood T cell repertoires in COVID-19. The wider study: Specimens from acute and convalescent COVID-19 originated in the United States, Italy and Spain. T cells, B-cell-depleted T cells, or PBMCs supplied cDNA or gDNA.

The assay was immunoSEQ multiplex PCR, and TCRdb's table has in-frame clones only and misses some. The repertoire holds about 420,000 clones, roughly 89% seen once, with 0.75% to 0.85% in the top ten. Seattle's cohort entered during active infection and was followed longitudinally. Material for sequencing was peripheral blood. This TCR was sampled from a young man with COVID-19, enrolled during active disease.

CDR3 sequence reads: CASSQDPAINANEKLFF. The DNA of the CDR3 is TGTGCCAGCAGCCAAGATCCAGCGATCAACGCGAATGAAAAACTGTTTTTT. V is TRBV3-1 (or the pseudogene TRBV3-2) and J is TRBJ1-4; D is unresolved. Germline-derived CDR1 and CDR2 are LGHDT and YNNKEL (reference sequence). The V gene lost 0 bases and the J gene lost 5 bases, with 16 bases spanning the gap. The CDR3 totals 17 residues.